Only a few counts were recorded for the clone carrying this T cell receptor beta chain. This sample was taken from a study of blood T cell repertoires in COVID-19. For the study at large: The samples span acute and convalescent COVID-19 from the United States, Italy and Spain.

Authors' data handling: The assay estimated nucleated cells by amplifying reference gene primers. Assay used: immunoSEQ multiplex PCR; TCRdb lists only in-frame clones, some missing. For V, J and clone size, that table is used; D and trimming come from the DNA. In the table there are some 150,000 clones, around 85% of which are singletons. Enrolled through a virtual design, the participants were between 18 and 89 years of age and came from approximately 25 US areas. Two negative PCRs, clearance, or symptom resolution had been documented for recovered Cohort 3 donors. Sequenced sample: PBMCs or T cells enriched from blood (not recorded which). The sequence came from a man between 50 and 59 years old who had recovered from COVID-19.

CDR3 loop: CASSSPVPYEQYF. The DNA for the CDR3 is TGTGCCAGCAGCAGCCCTGTACCCTACGAGCAGTACTTC. The J gene is TRBJ2-7, the V gene TRBV6-2 or TRBV6-3; D is uncertain. CDR3 length equals 13 residues. V lost 6 bases to trimming and J lost 2 bases, with 11 bases between them. CDR1 is MNHEY and CDR2 is SVGEGT in the germline V gene.